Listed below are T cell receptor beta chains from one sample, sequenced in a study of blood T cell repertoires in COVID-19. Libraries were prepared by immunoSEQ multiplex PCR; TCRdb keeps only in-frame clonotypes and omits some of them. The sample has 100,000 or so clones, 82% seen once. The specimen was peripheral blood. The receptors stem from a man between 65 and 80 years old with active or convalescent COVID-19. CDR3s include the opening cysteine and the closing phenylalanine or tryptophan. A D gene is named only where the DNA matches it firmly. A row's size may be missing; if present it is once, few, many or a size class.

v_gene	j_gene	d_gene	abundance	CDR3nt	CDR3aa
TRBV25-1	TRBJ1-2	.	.	TGTGCCAGCAGTGTGACAGGCACCTATGGCTACACCTTC	CASSVTGTYGYTF
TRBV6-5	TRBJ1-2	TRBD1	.	TGTGCCAGCAGTTCTCCACCCGGGACAGGGAATGGCTACACCTTC	CASSSPPGTGNGYTF
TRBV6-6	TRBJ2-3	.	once	TGTGCCAGCAACCGGGGGAGGGATACGCAGTATTTT	CASNRGRDTQYF
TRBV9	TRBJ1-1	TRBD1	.	TGTGCCAGCAGCGTAGTCAGGGGGCAAGGTGAAGCTTTCTTT	CASSVVRGQGEAFF
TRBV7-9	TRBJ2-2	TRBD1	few	TGTGCCAGCAGCCCGGTGGGGACAGTTGATACCGGGGAGCTGTTTTTT	CASSPVGTVDTGELFF
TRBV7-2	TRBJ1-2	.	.	TGTGCCAGCAGCTTAGGGATGGGGCGTACCTATGGCTACACCTTC	CASSLGMGRTYGYTF
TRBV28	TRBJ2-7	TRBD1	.	TGTGCCAGCAGTGGTTTCGGGACAGACGCATTGGACGAGCAGTACTTC	CASSGFGTDALDEQYF
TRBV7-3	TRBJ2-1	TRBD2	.	TGTGCCAGCAGCCCCGTGCTAGCGGGGGGGACTGAGCAGTTCTTC	CASSPVLAGGTEQFF
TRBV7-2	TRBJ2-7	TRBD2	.	TGTGCCAGCAGCAGGGCTAGCGGGGGGTCCTTCTCCTACGAGCAGTACTTC	CASSRASGGSFSYEQYF
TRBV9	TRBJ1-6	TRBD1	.	TGTGCCAGCAGCGTAGAGGACAGGGGTTCCTCACCCCTCCACTTT	CASSVEDRGSSPLHF
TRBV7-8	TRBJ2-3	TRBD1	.	TGTGCCAGCAGCCCCCGGGACAGGGGTACAGATACGCAGTATTTT	CASSPRDRGTDTQYF
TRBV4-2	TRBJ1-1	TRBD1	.	TGTGCCAGCAGCCCTACAGGGGCAACCACTGAAGCTTTCTTT	CASSPTGATTEAFF
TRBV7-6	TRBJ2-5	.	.	TGTGCCAGCCGTCGGGGGGCTGGCCGAGAGACCCAGTACTTC	CASRRGAGRETQYF
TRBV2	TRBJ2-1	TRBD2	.	TGTGCCCGCGGGGGGGGGACGCGTTCTAGTGAGCAGTTCTTC	CARGGGTRSSEQFF
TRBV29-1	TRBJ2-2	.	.	TGCAGCGTTTGGGTCAGGGGTCCCGGGGAGCTGTTTTTT	CSVWVRGPGELFF
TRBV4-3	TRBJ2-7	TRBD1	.	TGCGCCAGCAGCCAAGGATTTGGGACAGTCTACGAGCAGTACTTC	CASSQGFGTVYEQYF
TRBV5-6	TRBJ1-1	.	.	TGTGCCAGCAGCTTGCTCCTCGGGGGGAAAAACACTGAAGCTTTCTTT	CASSLLLGGKNTEAFF